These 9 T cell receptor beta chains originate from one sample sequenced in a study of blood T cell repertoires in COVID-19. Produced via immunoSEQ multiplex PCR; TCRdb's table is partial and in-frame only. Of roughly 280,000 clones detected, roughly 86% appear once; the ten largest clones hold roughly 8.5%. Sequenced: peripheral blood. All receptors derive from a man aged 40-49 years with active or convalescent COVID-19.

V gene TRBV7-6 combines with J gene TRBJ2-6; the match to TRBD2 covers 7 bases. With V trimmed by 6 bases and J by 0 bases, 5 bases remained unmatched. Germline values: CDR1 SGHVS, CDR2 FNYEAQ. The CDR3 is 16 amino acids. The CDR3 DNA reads TGTGCCAGCAGGGGGGGGAGTTCCTCTGGGGCCAACGTCCTGACTTTC. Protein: CASRGGSSSGANVLTF.

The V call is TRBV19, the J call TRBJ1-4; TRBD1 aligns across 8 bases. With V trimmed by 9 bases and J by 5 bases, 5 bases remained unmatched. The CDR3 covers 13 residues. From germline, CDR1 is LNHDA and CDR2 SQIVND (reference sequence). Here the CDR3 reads CASWTGRNEKLFF. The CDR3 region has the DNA TGTGCCAGCTGGACAGGGCGAAATGAAAAACTGTTTTTT.

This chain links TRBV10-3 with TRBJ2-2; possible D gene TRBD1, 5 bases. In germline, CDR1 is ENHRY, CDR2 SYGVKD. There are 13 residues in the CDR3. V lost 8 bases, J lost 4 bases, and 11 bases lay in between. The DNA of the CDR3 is TGTGCCATCCACCGACAGTCCACCGGGGAGCTGTTTTTT. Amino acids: CAIHRQSTGELFF.

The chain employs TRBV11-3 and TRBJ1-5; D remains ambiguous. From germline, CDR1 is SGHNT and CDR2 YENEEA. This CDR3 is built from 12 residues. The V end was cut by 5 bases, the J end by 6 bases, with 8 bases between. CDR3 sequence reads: CASSDSVQPQHF. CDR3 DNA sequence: TGTGCCAGCAGCGATTCGGTTCAGCCCCAGCATTTT.

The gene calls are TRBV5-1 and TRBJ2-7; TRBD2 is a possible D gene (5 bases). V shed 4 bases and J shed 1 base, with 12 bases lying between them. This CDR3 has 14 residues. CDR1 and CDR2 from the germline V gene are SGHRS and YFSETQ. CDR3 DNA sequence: TGCGCCAGCAGCCCTGATGGCGGGTCCTACGAGCAGTACTTC. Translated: CASSPDGGSYEQYF.

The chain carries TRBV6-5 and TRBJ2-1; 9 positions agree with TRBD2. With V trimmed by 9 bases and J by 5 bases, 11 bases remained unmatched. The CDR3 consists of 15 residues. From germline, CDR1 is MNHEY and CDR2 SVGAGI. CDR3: CASSPLAGAHNEQFF. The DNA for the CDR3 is TGTGCCAGTTCGCCTTTAGCGGGGGCCCACAATGAGCAGTTCTTC.

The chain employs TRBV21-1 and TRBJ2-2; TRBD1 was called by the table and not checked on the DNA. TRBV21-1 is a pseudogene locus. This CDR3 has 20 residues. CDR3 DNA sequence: TGTGCCAGCAGCAGAGGAATGGACAGGGGCCGCGGGGGCATAAGCGGGGAGCTGTTTTTT. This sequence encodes CASSRGMDRGRGGISGELFF.

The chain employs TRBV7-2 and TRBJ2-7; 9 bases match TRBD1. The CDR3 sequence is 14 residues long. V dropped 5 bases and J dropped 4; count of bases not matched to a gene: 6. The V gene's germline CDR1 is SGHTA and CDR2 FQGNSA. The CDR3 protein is CASSKDRGGYEQYF. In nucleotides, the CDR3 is TGTGCCAGCAGCAAGGACAGGGGTGGGTACGAGCAGTACTTC.

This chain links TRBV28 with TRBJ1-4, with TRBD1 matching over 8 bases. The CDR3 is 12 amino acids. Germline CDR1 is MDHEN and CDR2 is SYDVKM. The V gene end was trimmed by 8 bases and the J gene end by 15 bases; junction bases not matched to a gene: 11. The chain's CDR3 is CASRTGGVGMFF. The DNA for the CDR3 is TGTGCCAGCCGTACAGGGGGGGTAGGGATGTTTTTT.